This T cell receptor (beta chain) was identified in a study of CD8+CD57+ T cells in acquired aplastic anemia. Across the study: The study obtained an average of around 3.1 ug of DNA from sorted CD4+ and CD8+ cells. General observations from the study: In common between the patients and the controls were approximately 28 CD8+ CDR3 sequences.

Relative to its sample, this clonotype is large (0.1 to 1%). Its target is unknown. The TCR beta profiling, which covered VDJ combination and CDR3 sequence, was carried out using genomic DNA as the template. TCRdb recomputed calls from the reads with MiXCR, one row per CDR3 protein. This sample has 160,000 or so distinct CDR3 sequences, with over 70% found just once. There are 15 residues in the CDR3. Trimming removed 5 bases from V and 3 bases from J; junction bases left unmatched: 12. Germline CDR1 reads DFQATT; CDR2 reads SNEGSKA (reference sequence). CD8+CD57+ cell expansion had been shown by flow cytometry in patients chosen for sequencing.

Material for sequencing was sorted CD4+, CD8+, or CD8+CD57+ T cells (not recorded which) from PBMCs. This receptor was identified in a human donor with aplastic anemia. The gene calls are TRBV20-1 and TRBJ2-7; 8 nucleotides line up with TRBD1. In DNA form, the CDR3 reads TGCAGTGCTCGCCTTTTACAGGGGGGTGACTACGAGCAGTACTTC. Amino acid sequence: CSARLLQGGDYEQYF.